This TCR beta chain stems from a study of blood T cell repertoires in COVID-19. In the study overall: The samples span acute and convalescent COVID-19 from the United States, Italy and Spain.

Germline CDR1 is LNHDA and CDR2 is SQIVND (reference sequence). V shed 6 bases and J 2 bases; nucleotides not matched to a gene: 11. The CDR3 is 17 amino acids. Clones were sequenced by immunoSEQ multiplex PCR, and TCRdb holds only the in-frame ones, with some missing. Here the sample spans 100,000 or so clones, 80% to 90% being singletons. The origin of this receptor is a woman aged 50 to 65 who had recovered from COVID-19. The sample was PBMCs or T cells enriched from blood (not recorded which). This rearrangement joins TRBV19 to TRBJ2-3, with 10 bases identical to TRBD2. CDR3 DNA sequence: TGTGCCAGTAGCTCCGGGACTAGCGCTTTTAACACAGATACGCAGTATTTT. Encoded protein: CASSSGTSAFNTDTQYF.